A selection of T cell receptor beta chains follows, all from one sample in a study of blood T cell repertoires in COVID-19. Clones were read by immunoSEQ multiplex PCR, and TCRdb kept only the in-frame ones, dropping some. Among 110,000 or so clones listed, approximately 91% were seen once. The sample was peripheral blood. The receptor source for this set is a woman aged 70-85 years who had recovered from COVID-19. Both conserved end residues are part of each CDR3. A D gene is named only where the DNA matches it firmly. Clone sizes are given selectively: once, few, many, or a class where the clone is expanded.

v_gene	j_gene	d_gene	abundance	CDR3aa	CDR3nt
TRBV27	TRBJ2-6	TRBD1	.	CASRDRVYSGANVLTF	TGTGCCAGCAGGGACAGGGTCTACTCTGGGGCCAACGTCCTGACTTTC
TRBV6-1	TRBJ2-5	.	.	CASSDTGYIETQYF	TGTGCCAGCAGTGACACAGGGTATATCGAGACCCAGTACTTC
TRBV5-6	TRBJ2-7	TRBD2	.	CASSIGLASASSYEQYF	TGTGCCAGCAGCATAGGACTAGCGTCTGCCTCCTCCTACGAGCAGTACTTC
TRBV3-1/TRBV3-2	TRBJ1-2	.	.	CASSQDSPGRYGYTF	TGTGCCAGCAGCCAAGATTCCCCAGGGCGATATGGCTACACCTTC
TRBV3-1/TRBV3-2	TRBJ1-5	.	.	CASSQGPGLWQPQHF	TGTGCCAGCAGCCAAGGTCCCGGACTGTGGCAGCCCCAGCATTTT
TRBV9	TRBJ2-3	TRBD2	.	CASSVGGSSGREGGTQYF	TGTGCCAGCAGCGTAGGGGGGTCTAGCGGGAGAGAAGGTGGTACGCAGTATTTT
TRBV6-6	TRBJ1-2	.	.	CASSYYVGQNYGYTF	TGTGCCAGCAGTTACTACGTCGGACAAAACTATGGCTACACCTTC
TRBV29-1	TRBJ2-5	.	.	CSVVRGETQYF	TGCAGCGTTGTTAGGGGCGAGACCCAGTACTTC
TRBV4-2	TRBJ2-7	.	.	CASSPGWPYEQYF	TGTGCCAGCAGCCCCGGGTGGCCCTACGAGCAGTACTTC
TRBV25-1	TRBJ2-6	.	.	CASSPSRSGANVLTF	TGTGCCAGCAGCCCTTCCAGGTCTGGGGCCAACGTCCTGACTTTC
TRBV7-2	TRBJ1-3	TRBD1	.	CASSTTGGVHTIYF	TGTGCCAGCAGCACTACAGGGGGCGTCCACACCATATATTTT
TRBV12-3/TRBV12-4	TRBJ1-1	.	few	CASSDTYTEAFF	TGTGCCAGCAGTGACACCTACACTGAAGCTTTCTTT
TRBV6-2/TRBV6-3	TRBJ2-5	.	.	CASSYVGGATQYF	TGTGCCAGCAGTTACGTAGGAGGGGCGACCCAGTACTTC
TRBV18	TRBJ2-3	.	.	CASSPPRPTDTQYF	TGTGCCAGCTCACCCCCTAGGCCCACAGATACGCAGTATTTT
TRBV7-2	TRBJ2-1	TRBD2	.	CASSSYWGSGRAYNEQFF	TGTGCCAGCAGCTCTTACTGGGGAAGCGGGAGGGCCTACAATGAGCAGTTCTTC
TRBV3-1/TRBV3-2	TRBJ2-7	TRBD2	.	CASSQAERGLYEQYF	TGTGCCAGCAGCCAAGCTGAGCGGGGGCTGTACGAGCAGTACTTC
TRBV25-1	TRBJ1-1	.	once	CASRLGQATEAFF	TGTGCCAGCCGTCTTGGGCAGGCCACTGAAGCTTTCTTT
TRBV5-1	TRBJ1-1	TRBD1	.	CASSLGQGAGTEAFF	TGCGCCAGCAGCCTAGGACAGGGGGCGGGCACTGAAGCTTTCTTT
TRBV7-9	TRBJ2-3	TRBD1	.	CASSPGGGQGRTDTQYF	TGTGCCAGCAGCCCAGGGGGGGGACAGGGGCGCACAGATACGCAGTATTTT
TRBV4-3	TRBJ2-7	TRBD2	.	CASSQAPSGPYSYEQYF	TGCGCCAGCAGCCAAGCCCCTAGCGGACCCTACTCCTACGAGCAGTACTTC
TRBV5-1	TRBJ2-2	.	.	CASSTGGELFF	TGCGCCAGCAGCACGGGCGGGGAGCTGTTTTTT
TRBV9	TRBJ2-2	.	.	CASSVGALPNTGELFF	TGTGCCAGCAGCGTAGGGGCTCTCCCGAACACCGGGGAGCTGTTTTTT
TRBV7-3	TRBJ2-2	.	.	CASSWGVTGELFF	TGTGCCAGCAGCTGGGGGGTAACCGGGGAGCTGTTTTTT
TRBV5-4	TRBJ2-5	TRBD1	once	CASSFGQGKATQYF	TGTGCCAGCAGCTTCGGACAGGGCAAGGCGACCCAGTACTTC
TRBV5-6	TRBJ2-6	.	once	CASSFSLPGANVLTF	TGTGCCAGCAGCTTCTCACTACCTGGGGCCAACGTCCTGACTTTC
TRBV28	TRBJ2-2	TRBD2	.	CASKPLSGTGKLAGVPGELFF	TGTGCCAGCAAACCCCTCTCCGGGACAGGGAAACTAGCGGGAGTCCCCGGGGAGCTGTTTTTT
TRBV6-5	TRBJ2-3	TRBD1	.	CASRTGGADTQYF	TGTGCCAGCAGGACAGGGGGCGCGGATACGCAGTATTTT
TRBV7-8	TRBJ1-4	.	.	CASSPSRDRTNEKLFF	TGTGCCAGCAGCCCATCGCGGGATCGGACTAATGAAAAACTGTTTTTT
TRBV7-2	TRBJ2-3	TRBD2	once	CASSSNLAVNTDTQYF	TGTGCCAGCAGCTCCAACCTAGCGGTCAACACAGATACGCAGTATTTT
TRBV6-2/TRBV6-3	TRBJ1-6	.	.	CASSLIYNSPHHF	TGTGCCAGCAGTTTAATCTATAATTCACCCCACCACTTT
TRBV30	TRBJ1-1	.	.	CAWRGAPDRHTEAFF	TGTGCCTGGAGGGGGGCCCCAGACAGGCACACTGAAGCTTTCTTT
TRBV30	TRBJ1-6	.	.	CAWSRGYNSPLHF	TGTGCCTGGAGCCGGGGGTACAATTCACCCCTCCACTTT
TRBV13	TRBJ1-2	TRBD1	.	CASSLRAGGGGYTF	TGTGCCAGCAGCTTAAGAGCAGGGGGCGGCGGCTACACCTTC
TRBV5-1	TRBJ2-3	TRBD2	.	CASSSPSGGRGDTQYF	TGCGCCAGCAGCTCCCCTAGCGGGGGGAGGGGAGATACGCAGTATTTT
TRBV30	TRBJ1-2	.	.	CAWSVPPAVKGYTF	TGTGCCTGGAGTGTCCCCCCAGCGGTGAAGGGCTACACCTTC
TRBV18	TRBJ2-5	.	.	CASSLTGGTQYF	TGTGCCAGCTCACTAACCGGGGGGACCCAGTACTTC
TRBV28	TRBJ2-7	.	.	CASTSRGTWGEQYF	TGTGCCAGCACCTCCCGCGGGACTTGGGGAGAGCAGTACTTC
TRBV9	TRBJ1-1	.	.	CASSVAFGGPGTEAFF	TGTGCCAGCAGCGTAGCTTTTGGAGGGCCGGGCACTGAAGCTTTCTTT
TRBV18	TRBJ1-2	TRBD1	.	CASSPTGSNYGYTF	TGTGCCAGCTCTCCGACAGGGTCTAACTATGGCTACACCTTC
TRBV6-6	TRBJ1-2	.	.	CASSPGTLIYGYTF	TGTGCCAGCAGTCCTGGGACACTGATCTATGGCTACACCTTC
TRBV3-1/TRBV3-2	TRBJ1-2	.	.	CASSQGARYGYTF	TGTGCCAGCAGCCAAGGGGCCCGCTATGGCTACACCTTC
TRBV27	TRBJ2-4	.	few	CASSRPQGNIQYF	TGTGCCAGTTCCCGACCCCAGGGAAACATTCAGTACTTC
TRBV30	TRBJ2-7	.	.	CAWSGGHYSSYEQYF	TGTGCCTGGAGTGGCGGACATTATAGCTCCTACGAGCAGTACTTC